The 27 T cell receptor beta chains given below trace back to one sample, sequenced in a study of T cells in Graves' hyperthyroidism and ophthalmopathy. TCR beta CDR3 regions were amplified from RNA transcripts. The study used the HTBI primer set for a first-round RT-PCR of the TCR CDR3. TCRdb fed the multiplex PCR reads into MiXCR, producing one record per CDR3 protein. The sample holds 500,000 to 700,000 distinct CDR3 sequences, over 15% seen once. Sequencing was performed on blood. All receptors derive from a woman younger than 30 with Graves' hyperthyroidism.

This clonotype was seen at least ten times. V usage is TRBV12-3 or TRBV12-4 and J usage is TRBJ2-7; possibly TRBD1 for D (7 bases). Trimming cost V 6 bases and J 0 bases, with 24 bases left between them. The CDR3 is 18 amino acids. The CDR3 nucleotides read TGTGCCAGCAGCCGATCAGGAGGGGGCGACTCTAGCTCCTACGAGCAGTACTTC. Translated: CASSRSGGGDSSSYEQYF.

This clonotype was observed many times. The chain combines TRBV3-1 with TRBJ2-1; 9 bases match TRBD1. The CDR3 is 15 residues long. V lost 6 bases, J lost 4 bases, and 7 bases stayed unmatched. Germline V gene lookup returns CDR1 LGHDT and CDR2 YNNKEL (reference sequence). The CDR3 coding sequence is TGTGCCAGCAGTCAACGGGGGACAGGGTACAATGAGCAGTTCTTC. Its translation is CASSQRGTGYNEQFF.

This clonotype came up many times. The chain combines TRBV28 with TRBJ2-7; D gene uncertain. V dropped 5 bases and J dropped 6 bases, with 20 bases sitting between them. The CDR3 is 15 residues long. Germline CDR1 and CDR2: MDHEN and SYDVKM. The CDR3 region is CASSTLPPSSLEQYF. The CDR3 nucleotides are TGTGCCAGCAGTACTCTACCGCCCTCCTCGCTCGAGCAGTACTTC.

Ten or more counts support this clonotype. CDR3 in amino acids: CSASSVDSSYNEQFF. Written as DNA, the CDR3 is TGCAGTGCTAGTAGCGTCGACAGCTCCTACAATGAGCAGTTCTTC. The chain carries TRBV20-1 and TRBJ2-1, with D perhaps being TRBD1 or TRBD2 (5 bases each). Between the trimmed V and J ends, which lost 3 bases and 0 bases, there was a span of 12 bases. CDR1 and CDR2 (germline): DFQATT, SNEGSKA (reference sequence). This CDR3 contains 15 residues.

V gene TRBV6-1 combines with J gene TRBJ2-2, with D tentatively TRBD1 (5 bases). CDR1 MNHNS and CDR2 SASEGT come from the germline V gene. The CDR3 loop spans 14 amino acids. V was clipped by 3 bases and J by 3 bases, with 8 bases between them. The CDR3: CASSDRAYTGELFF. The CDR3 DNA reads as TGTGCCAGCAGTGACAGGGCCTACACCGGGGAGCTGTTTTTT.

This clonotype was picked up many times. The chain employs TRBV18 and TRBJ2-7, with D possibly TRBD2 on 6 matching bases. V shed 6 bases and J shed 3 bases, with 15 bases lying between them. The CDR3 covers 14 residues. Germline V CDR1 and CDR2: KGHSH, LQKENI. CDR3 bases: TGTGCCAGCTCGGAGGTAGCGGTGTTCTACGAGCAGTACTTC. Amino acid sequence: CASSEVAVFYEQYF.

This sequence joins TRBV20-1 and TRBJ1-3; D is uncertain. The CDR3 runs 11 residues. Germline V gives CDR1 DFQATT, CDR2 SNEGSKA (reference sequence). The V gene lost 4 bases and the J gene lost 3 bases, with 4 bases spanning the gap. Here the CDR3 reads CSATHGNTIYF. CDR3 sequence (DNA): TGCAGTGCTACCCATGGAAACACCATATATTTT.

This clonotype was counted a few times. The chain combines TRBV12-3 or TRBV12-4 with TRBJ1-2; TRBD1 aligns across 9 bases. J gave up 4 bases and V 2 bases, and 2 bases lay outside the gene matches. The CDR3 consists of 14 residues. CDR3 DNA: TGTGCCAGCAGTTTATTACAGGGGGCCTATGGCTACACCTTC. As protein: CASSLLQGAYGYTF.

This clonotype occurred many times. V gene TRBV18 combines with J gene TRBJ2-1; D call uncertain. The V gene lost 2 bases and the J gene lost 6 bases, with 11 bases spanning the gap. CDR1 KGHSH and CDR2 LQKENI come from the germline V gene. The CDR3 sequence is 14 residues long. CDR3 sequence (DNA): TGTGCCAGCTCACCAGAGGCGGTGCCCAATGAGCAGTTCTTC. Its translation is CASSPEAVPNEQFF. Drawing the rest from reference TRBV18 and TRBJ2-1, the complete variable domain is NAGVMQNPRHLVRRRGQEARLRCSPMKGHSHVYWYRQLPEEGLKFMVYLQKENIIDESGMPKERFSAEFPKEGPSILRIQQVVRGDSAAYFCASSPEAVPNEQFFGPGTRLTVL.

This clonotype was counted a few times. The CDR3: CASSYSFGRGNEQYF. In nucleotides, the CDR3 is TGTGCCAGCAGTTACTCCTTCGGCAGGGGTAACGAGCAGTACTTC. The chain couples TRBV6-6 to TRBJ2-7; a weak D match, TRBD1 (6 bases). CDR1 and CDR2 from the germline V gene are MNHNY and SVGAGI (reference sequence). The V end was cut by 0 bases, the J end by 5 bases, with 14 bases between. CDR3 length equals 15 residues.

This rearrangement joins TRBV20-1 to TRBJ1-2; 7 bases are shared with TRBD1. Trimming took 3 bases from V and 2 from J; bases not matched to a gene: 6. CDR1 and CDR2 (germline): DFQATT, SNEGSKA (reference sequence). CDR3 length: 14 residues. In DNA form, the CDR3 reads TGCAGTGCTAGGGACCCGGGACAGAACTATGGCTACACCTTC. It yields the protein CSARDPGQNYGYTF.

The chain is built from TRBV20-1 and TRBJ1-5; 9 nucleotides match TRBD1. This CDR3 has 13 residues. With V trimmed by 6 bases and J by 6 bases, 6 bases remained unmatched. CDR1 DFQATT and CDR2 SNEGSKA come from the germline V gene (reference sequence). The CDR3: CSARGTGTQPQHF. DNA of the CDR3: TGCAGTGCCCGTGGGACAGGGACTCAGCCCCAGCATTTT.

This clonotype appeared a few times. The V call is TRBV5-5, the J call TRBJ2-2, with D possibly TRBD2 on 7 matching bases. CDR1 SGHKS and CDR2 YYEKEE come from the germline V gene (reference sequence). V shed 7 bases and J shed 5 bases, with 18 bases lying between them. This CDR3 is built from 15 residues. The DNA of the CDR3 is TGTGCCAGCCAACCCCGGGGGGCTGTTACCGGGGAGCTGTTTTTT. Protein product: CASQPRGAVTGELFF. The full variable domain, rest sourced from reference TRBV5-5 and TRBJ2-2, is DAGVTQSPTHLIKTRGQQVTLRCSPISGHKSVSWYQQVLGQGPQFIFQYYEKEERGRGNFPDRFSARQFPNYSSELNVNALLLGDSALYLCASQPRGAVTGELFFGEGSRLTVL.

There are many counts of this clonotype. This rearrangement joins TRBV5-6 to TRBJ1-1; D gene ambiguous. CDR1 and CDR2 from the germline V gene are SGHDT and YYEEEE. V gave up 0 bases and J gave up 1 base, with 16 bases separating them. The length of the CDR3 is 17 residues. The CDR3 DNA is TGTGCCAGCAGCTTGGAAGTCGGCCGGAGGAGGAACACTGAAGCTTTCTTT. Its protein is CASSLEVGRRRNTEAFF.

This clonotype was detected ten times or more. The rearrangement joins TRBV7-2 to TRBJ1-6, with 8 bases lining up with TRBD1. Germline lookup yields CDR1 SGHTA and CDR2 FQGNSA. The trim removed 6 bases at V and 5 bases at J, leaving 6 bases unmatched. The CDR3 covers 15 residues. In DNA, the CDR3 is TGTGCCAGCAGGACGGACAGGGCCAATAATTCACCCCTCCACTTT. It yields the protein CASRTDRANNSPLHF.

This clonotype came up many times. V and J are TRBV6-1 and TRBJ2-7, with D possibly being TRBD1 (6 bases). CDR1 is MNHNS and CDR2 is SASEGT in the germline V gene. V lost 6 bases, J lost 6 bases, and 15 bases lay in between. The CDR3 runs to 13 residues. CDR3 sequence reads: CASRATGNGEQYF. The CDR3 DNA reads TGTGCCAGCAGAGCCACAGGGAACGGCGAGCAGTACTTC.

V gene TRBV27 combines with J gene TRBJ2-2; TRBD1 matches at 7 bases. Germline-derived CDR1 and CDR2 are MNHEY and SMNVEV (reference sequence). The CDR3 consists of 16 residues. With 3 bases clipped from V and 2 bases from J, the junction kept 6 bases outside the gene matches. DNA for the CDR3: TGTGCCAGCAGTTTGATAGACAGGGCCAACACCGGGGAGCTGTTTTTT. Translating gives CASSLIDRANTGELFF.

This clonotype occurred a few times. The chain recombines TRBV6-1 with TRBJ1-1; perhaps TRBD1 as D (5 bases). Between the trimmed V and J ends, which lost 5 bases and 11 bases, there was a span of 12 bases. The length of the CDR3 is 11 residues. CDR1 is MNHNS and CDR2 is SASEGT in the germline V gene. The CDR3 DNA reads TGTGCCAGCAGTACTACGTGGGGGGCTTTCTTT. Its translation is CASSTTWGAFF.

CDR3 sequence: CASSMSAGAADTQYF. The CDR3 nucleotides read TGTGCCAGTAGTATGTCTGCAGGGGCGGCAGATACGCAGTATTTT. The genes are TRBV19 and TRBJ2-3, with D possibly being TRBD1 (6 bases). The CDR3 is 15 amino acids. V was pared by 3 bases and J by 4 bases, with 14 bases between. Germline values: CDR1 LNHDA, CDR2 SQIVND (reference sequence).

The table lists this clonotype with a count of one. The rearrangement joins TRBV19 to TRBJ1-4, with 7 bases matching TRBD1. Germline CDR1 is LNHDA and CDR2 is SQIVND (reference sequence). CDR3 size: 16 residues. The ends lost 7 bases at V and 0 bases at J; junction bases unmatched: 8. The CDR3 spells CASTFIGTATNEKLFF. The CDR3 DNA reads TGTGCCAGTACCTTCATCGGGACAGCAACTAATGAAAAACTGTTTTTT.

This clonotype has at least ten counts. The chain is built from TRBV11-2 and TRBJ2-5; the D call may be TRBD1 or TRBD2 (6 bases each). Trimming pared 5 bases from V and 1 base from J, leaving 8 bases between. In germline, CDR1 is SGHAT, CDR2 FQNNGV. The CDR3 spans 13 residues. CDR3 loop: CASSRGPQETQYF. CDR3 sequence (DNA): TGTGCCAGCAGCCGGGGGCCCCAAGAGACCCAGTACTTC.

This clonotype was seen at least ten times. The gene calls are TRBV6-2 or TRBV6-3 and TRBJ1-1; possibly TRBD1 for D (5 bases). The V end lost 6 bases, the J end lost 5 bases, and 16 bases lay between the germline ends. Germline-derived CDR1 and CDR2 are MNHEY and SVGEGT. There are 14 residues in the CDR3. DNA for the CDR3: TGTGCCAGCAGGGTCATGAGGGGCGATACTGAAGCTTTCTTT. It yields the protein CASRVMRGDTEAFF.

This clonotype was seen more than once but under ten times. The CDR3 reads CASSLSRQELGTEAFF. CDR3 coding DNA: TGTGCCAGCAGCTTATCCAGACAGGAATTGGGTACTGAAGCTTTCTTT. The chain has TRBV7-9 and TRBJ1-1; D is perhaps TRBD1 (6 bases). Per the germline V gene, CDR1 is SEHNR and CDR2 is FQNEAQ (reference sequence). Deletions cut 2 bases from V and 5 bases from J, with 18 bases between. The CDR3 runs to 16 residues.

This clonotype was seen only a few times. CDR3 protein: CASSIEDRTSGANVLTF. As DNA, the CDR3 is TGTGCCAGTAGTATAGAAGACAGGACCTCTGGGGCCAACGTCCTGACTTTC. This chain connects TRBV19 to TRBJ2-6; perhaps TRBD1 as D (6 bases). V was cut by 0 bases and J by 0 bases, with 9 bases left in between. This CDR3 contains 17 residues. The germline V gene encodes CDR1 LNHDA and CDR2 SQIVND (reference sequence).

This clonotype was counted a few times. In nucleotides, the CDR3 is TGTGCCAGCAGCGTAGGGGCAGGGGGCGTTTGGAGCAATCAGCCCCAGCATTTT. Translated, it gives CASSVGAGGVWSNQPQHF. The chain recombines TRBV9 with TRBJ1-5; 8 bases align to TRBD1. The CDR3 consists of 18 residues. V was clipped by 0 bases and J by 1 base; unmatched bases: 9. CDR1 and CDR2 (germline): SGDLS, YYNGEE.

This clonotype has ten or more counts. The chain links TRBV30 to TRBJ2-7; D perhaps matches TRBD1 (5 bases). Germline loops: CDR1 GTSNPN, CDR2 SVGIG (reference sequence). This CDR3 spans 12 amino acids. V was trimmed by 2 bases and J by 6 bases, leaving 11 bases between them. CDR3 amino acids: CAWSPDKGEQYF. DNA for the CDR3: TGTGCCTGGAGTCCGGACAAGGGCGAGCAGTACTTC. Combining the CDR3 with reference TRBV30 and TRBJ2-7 gives the whole variable domain SQTIHQWPATLVQPVGSPLSLECTVEGTSNPNLYWYRQAAGRGLQLLFYSVGIGQISSEVPQNLSASRPQDRQFILSSKKLLLSDSGFYLCAWSPDKGEQYFGPGTRLTVT.

This clonotype was seen ten or more times. This chain joins TRBV20-1 and TRBJ2-1; TRBD2 agrees at 15 bases. The CDR3 contains 22 residues. J was trimmed by 0 bases and V by 1 base; bases with no gene match: 16. Per germline, CDR1 DFQATT and CDR2 SNEGSKA (reference sequence). The CDR3, as DNA: TGCAGTGCTAGAGGGGTGCGCGGTACCGGGACTAGCGGGAGGAGCTCCTACAATGAGCAGTTCTTC. Translating it yields CSARGVRGTGTSGRSSYNEQFF.